The clone carrying this T cell receptor beta chain was observed a single time. What it recognizes is unknown. Profiling relied on immunoSEQ multiplex PCR, and the TCRdb table lists in-frame clones only, not all of them. The table shows fewer than 150,000 clones, with around 89% occurring only once. The source of the sample is a study of T cell responses to AZD1222 COVID-19 vaccine. Broader study findings: Repertoires were obtained only post-peak T cell response.

Material: peripheral blood, obtained 28 days after the second AZD1222 dose. The TCR sequence derives from an adult who received the AZD1222 COVID-19 vaccine.

The CDR3 nucleotides read TGTGCCAGTAGTATGGGACAGGGGGGACAGACCCAGTACTTC. Translating it yields CASSMGQGGQTQYF. The gene calls are TRBV19 and TRBJ2-5; TRBD1 aligns across 11 bases. CDR3 length: 14 residues. The J segment lost 6 bases and the V segment lost 3 bases, leaving 3 bases of the junction unmatched. Germline V gives CDR1 LNHDA, CDR2 SQIVND (reference sequence).